These 21 T cell receptor beta chains share one sample of origin, sequenced in a study of T cell clonality in common variable immunodeficiency. Here immunoSEQ multiplex PCR was the method, and the copy in TCRdb shows in-frame clones only, minus some. The sample includes over 55,000 clones, none of them occurring once. The source material was peripheral blood mononuclear cells. The receptors stem from a person aged 18-70 years in good health.

In its sample, this clone was seen many times. The read gets to within 3 residues of the CDR3 end, and the germline J gene fills in the rest. V usage is TRBV9 and J usage is TRBJ2-1, with 8 bases fitting TRBD2. Losses at the gene ends were 0 bases for V and 7 bases for J; bases not matched to a gene: 6. The CDR3 extends over 15 amino acids. CDR1 is SGDLS and CDR2 is YYNGEE in the germline V gene. Incomplete CDR3 DNA: TGTGCCAGCAGCGTAGAGGCAGCGGGAGAGAATGAG. This encodes CASSVEAAGENE. Given in full, the CDR3 is CASSVEAAGENEQFF.

This clone was detected many times. CDR3 DNA, as far as it was read: TGTGCCAGCAAAAGACACGAGGGTCCCCCCTCGAACACTGAA. Protein product: CASKRHEGPPSNTE. The whole CDR3 reads CASKRHEGPPSNTEAFF. J is TRBJ1-1 and V is TRBV6-2 or TRBV6-3; D uncertain. The CDR3 is cut off 3 residues early in the read; its end comes from the germline J gene. Trimming shortened V by 7 bases and J by 1 base, and 22 bases separated the two germline ends. This CDR3 region has 17 residues. Germline assignment: CDR1 MNHEY and CDR2 SVGEGT.

This clone was counted many times. The read gets to within 3 residues of the CDR3 end, and the germline J gene fills in the rest. The chain employs TRBV30 and TRBJ1-5; 8 nucleotides agree with TRBD1. V lost 5 bases and J lost 4; bases outside the gene matches: 7. The CDR3 runs 14 residues. Per germline, CDR1 GTSNPN and CDR2 SVGIG (reference sequence). The chain's CDR3 is CAWGRQGMNQPQHF. The DNA read from the CDR3 is TGTGCCTGGGGAAGACAGGGGATGAATCAGCCC.

This clone was detected many times. The missing CDR3 end, 3 residues past where the read stops, is filled in from the germline J gene. This chain joins TRBV3-1 (or the pseudogene TRBV3-2) and TRBJ2-7; 7 nucleotides match TRBD1. There are 15 residues in the CDR3. Germline V gene sequence: CDR1 LGHDT, CDR2 YNNKEL (reference sequence). J was trimmed by 3 bases and V by 0 bases; bases with no gene match: 5. The CDR3 bases that were read are TGTGCCAGCAGCCAAGATTGGACAGGAAGCTACGAG. This gives the protein CASSQDWTGSYE. The complete CDR3 reads CASSQDWTGSYEQYF.

This clone was counted at least ten times. The DNA ends 3 residues before the CDR3 does, and the rest of the CDR3 is filled in from the germline J gene. V is TRBV20-1 and J is TRBJ1-2; D ambiguous. The CDR3 runs 14 residues. Germline CDR1 is DFQATT and CDR2 is SNEGSKA (reference sequence). With 4 bases removed from V and 1 base from J, the gap between germline ends came to 13 bases. CDR3 region: CSAILGGSNYGYTF. CDR3 DNA, as far as it was read: TGCAGTGCTATCCTAGGTGGCAGTAACTATGGC.

This clone was detected ten times or more. The read ends 3 residues early relative to the CDR3; the germline J gene fills the gap. The rearrangement joins TRBV2 to TRBJ2-5; no clear D. This CDR3 is 15 amino acids long. Germline CDR1 and CDR2: SNHLY and FYNNEI. Trimming left V 2 bases short and J 5 bases short, with 15 bases between. The CDR3 is CASSELGLDRETQYF. Incomplete CDR3 DNA: TGTGCCAGCAGTGAATTAGGGTTAGATCGGGAGACC.

This clone was picked up many times. The read is 3 residues too short to cover the CDR3 end, so that end is filled in from the germline J gene. The chain couples TRBV18 to TRBJ2-5; TRBD2 matches at 11 bases. The CDR3 spans 14 residues. The germline V gene has CDR1 KGHSH and CDR2 LQKENI. Trimming cost V 6 bases and J 1 base; bases outside gene matches: 1. This CDR3 is CASSTSGIQETQYF. The sequenced part of the CDR3 DNA is TGTGCCAGCTCGACTAGCGGGATCCAAGAGACC.

This clone was detected many times. The read stops 3 residues short of the end of the CDR3; the missing end is completed from the germline J gene. The chain recombines TRBV7-3 with TRBJ2-6; TRBD1 agrees at 9 bases. This CDR3 has 14 amino acids. Germline V gene lookup returns CDR1 SGHTA and CDR2 FQGTGA. The CDR3 here is CASSLGTGSSLLTF. The covered CDR3 bases are TGTGCCAGCAGCTTAGGGACAGGGAGTTCACTC.

This clone showed up many times. The CDR3 end lies 3 residues beyond the end of the read and is filled in from the germline J gene. The gene calls are TRBV12-3 or TRBV12-4 and TRBJ2-6; D might be TRBD1 (5 bases). The CDR3 consists of 16 residues. V lost 5 bases to trimming and J lost 0 bases, with 11 bases between them. The CDR3 DNA, read in part, is TGTGCCAGCAGTACTGGACATTACTCTGGGGCCAACGTC. It is translated as CASSTGHYSGANV. The complete CDR3 sequence is CASSTGHYSGANVLTF.

Regarding this clone: The read ends 3 residues early relative to the CDR3; the germline J gene fills the gap. The chain uses TRBV7-8 and TRBJ2-7; 7 bases fit TRBD1. The V and J ends lost 5 bases and 2 bases, in that order; junction bases with no gene match: 6. This CDR3 region has 14 residues. In germline, CDR1 is SGHVS, CDR2 FQNEAQ. The covered CDR3 bases are TGTGCCAGCAGCCCGGACAGGTTTCCCTACGAG. Its protein product is CASSPDRFPYE. The entire CDR3 is CASSPDRFPYEQYF.

This clone has ten or more counts. The read comes to an end 3 residues before the CDR3 does, leaving the germline J gene to fill in the end. This sequence joins TRBV12-3 or TRBV12-4 and TRBJ2-4, with D maybe TRBD2 (7 bases). The CDR3 totals 13 residues. Trimming took off 8 bases at V and 8 bases at J, with 16 bases between the two ends. The CDR3 bases that were read are TGTGCCAGCGGACAAGGGGGGGGATACATT. Translated, it gives CASGQGGGYI. The CDR3 in full is CASGQGGGYIQYF.

This clone was recorded at least ten times. The read ends 3 residues before the CDR3 terminus; that terminus is restored from the germline J gene. V is TRBV7-9 and J is TRBJ1-5, with TRBD1 matching over 8 bases. Germline CDR1 and CDR2: SEHNR and FQNEAQ (reference sequence). This CDR3 spans 15 amino acids. The junction had 5 bases not matched to a gene; V was cut back by 6 bases and J by 1 base. The covered CDR3 bases are TGTGCCAGCAGTCCTCAGGGGGCGAGCAATCAGCCC. This encodes CASSPQGASNQP. The CDR3 reads in full as CASSPQGASNQPQHF.

This clone was counted ten times or more. The CDR3 end falls 3 residues outside the read, so it is completed with the germline J gene. The gene calls are TRBV6-1 and TRBJ2-7; possible D gene TRBD2, 6 bases. Trimming left V 2 bases short and J 3 bases short, with 11 bases between. Germline V gene data show CDR1 as MNHNS and CDR2 as SASEGT. This CDR3 has 14 amino acids. The sequenced part of the CDR3 DNA is TGTGCCAGCAGTGAACGAGTAGCGGTCTACGAG. Its protein product is CASSERVAVYE. The full CDR3 protein reads CASSERVAVYEQYF.

This clone appeared many times. Read data end 3 residues before the CDR3 end; the end is taken from the germline J gene. This rearrangement joins TRBV11-2 to TRBJ1-2, with D hard to call. V lost 5 bases and J lost 5, with 9 bases in between. The CDR3 has 12 amino acids. CDR1 SGHAT and CDR2 FQNNGV come from the germline V gene. The sequenced CDR3 bases are TGTGCCAGCAGCGTTCTCCGGTATGGC. Translated: CASSVLRYG. In full, the CDR3 is CASSVLRYGYTF.

About this clone: The CDR3 end is not reached by the read, which stops 3 residues before it; the germline J gene fills it in. The chain uses TRBV27 and TRBJ2-7; a weak D match, TRBD1 (5 bases). Germline CDR1 MNHEY, CDR2 SMNVEV (reference sequence). The CDR3 covers 16 residues. The germline V and J ends were trimmed by 0 bases and 0 bases, with 12 bases remaining between them. The sequenced CDR3 bases are TGTGCCAGCAGTTTATCAGGCAGGGCGAGCTCCTACGAG. Its translation: CASSLSGRASSYE. The whole CDR3 sequence is CASSLSGRASSYEQYF.

This clone was seen many times. The read stops 3 residues short of the end of the CDR3; the missing end is completed from the germline J gene. This rearrangement joins TRBV12-3 or TRBV12-4 to TRBJ2-2, with D perhaps TRBD1 (5 bases). The V and J ends lost 10 bases and 8 bases respectively, with 17 bases between them. The CDR3 length is 13 residues. CDR3 sequence: CAIRTSRWGELFF. The sequenced CDR3 bases are TGTGCCATCCGGACATCGAGGTGGGGGGAG.

This clone was detected many times. Read coverage stops 3 residues before the CDR3 terminus; the germline J gene supplies the remainder. V is TRBV16 and J is TRBJ1-2; D remains unclear. Trimming took off 3 bases at V and 2 bases at J, with 10 bases between the two ends. The CDR3 is made up of 14 amino acids. CDR1 is KGHSY and CDR2 is FQNENV in the germline V gene. The sequenced part of the CDR3 DNA is TGTGCCAGCAGCCATAACGCAGGCAACTATGGC. Encoded protein: CASSHNAGNYG. The entire CDR3 protein reads CASSHNAGNYGYTF. Filled out from reference TRBV16 and TRBJ1-2, the complete variable domain reads GEEVAQTPKHLVRGEGQKAKLYCAPIKGHSYVFWYQQVLKNEFKFLISFQNENVFDETGMPKERFSAKCLPNSPCSLEIQATKLEDSAVYFCASSHNAGNYGYTFGSGTRLTVV.

This clone was observed many times. The CDR3 bases that were read are TGCAGTGCTAGACCTACCCTCGGGACTAGCGGGAGGGCCTACAATGAG. The encoded protein is CSARPTLGTSGRAYNE. The entire CDR3 sequence reads CSARPTLGTSGRAYNEQFF. This chain links TRBV20-1 with TRBJ2-1; TRBD2 matches at 16 bases. The read terminates 3 residues ahead of where the CDR3 ends, so the germline J gene completes it. Germline trimming cut 2 bases from V and 2 bases from J; bases unmatched to any gene: 9. Germline V gene lookup returns CDR1 DFQATT and CDR2 SNEGSKA (reference sequence). The CDR3 runs 19 residues.

This clone was recorded at least ten times. The read terminates 3 residues ahead of where the CDR3 ends, so the germline J gene completes it. This chain connects TRBV5-1 to TRBJ2-2; 10 positions match TRBD1. Trimming removed 2 bases from V and 4 bases from J; junction bases left unmatched: 8. Germline V gene data show CDR1 as SGHRS and CDR2 as YFSETQ. This CDR3 comprises 17 residues. The CDR3 DNA, read in part, is TGCGCCAGCAGCTTAAGGACAGGGGGTTCGGTCACCGGGGAG. It encodes CASSLRTGGSVTGE. The CDR3, in full, reads CASSLRTGGSVTGELFF. The whole variable domain, filled in from reference TRBV5-1 and TRBJ2-2, reads KAGVTQTPRYLIKTRGQQVTLSCSPISGHRSVSWYQQTPGQGLQFLFEYFSETQRNKGNFPGRFSGRQFSNSRSEMNVSTLELGDSALYLCASSLRTGGSVTGELFFGEGSRLTVL.

At least ten counts were recorded for this clone. The sequenced part of the CDR3 DNA is TGTGCCAGCAGTGAAGCCCCTGGCGGTTCGGAGACC. This sequence encodes CASSEAPGGSET. The entire CDR3 sequence reads CASSEAPGGSETQYF. The chain uses TRBV2 and TRBJ2-5; D is undetermined. The read terminates 3 residues ahead of where the CDR3 ends, so the germline J gene completes it. Germline CDR1 reads SNHLY; CDR2 reads FYNNEI. Between the trimmed V and J ends, which lost 0 bases and 5 bases, there was a span of 13 bases. The CDR3 spans 15 residues. Full variable domain (remainder filled in from reference TRBV2 and TRBJ2-5): EPEVTQTPSHQVTQMGQEVILRCVPISNHLYFYWYRQILGQKVEFLVSFYNNEISEKSEIFDDQFSVERPDGSNFTLKIRSTKLEDSAMYFCASSEAPGGSETQYFGPGTRLLVL.

This clone has a count of ten or more. With the read ending 3 residues before the CDR3 end, the germline J gene is used to fill in that end. The J gene is TRBJ2-1, the V gene TRBV19, with D possibly matching TRBD1 (6 bases). Germline CDR1 reads LNHDA; CDR2 reads SQIVND (reference sequence). The CDR3 is made up of 13 amino acids. V was cut by 5 bases and J by 5 bases, with 10 bases left in between. CDR3 DNA, as far as it was read: TGTGCCAGTAGTCCCGGGACAAACAATGAG. Translated: CASSPGTNNE. In full, the CDR3 reads CASSPGTNNEQFF. The complete variable domain, with remaining parts taken from reference TRBV19 and TRBJ2-1, reads DGGITQSPKYLFRKEGQNVTLSCEQNLNHDAMYWYRQDPGQGLRLIYYSQIVNDFQKGDIAEGYSVSREKKESFPLTVTSAQKNPTAFYLCASSPGTNNEQFFGPGTRLTVL.